Sequencing of this T cell receptor (beta chain) was carried out in a study of T cells in Graves' hyperthyroidism and ophthalmopathy. TCR beta CDR3 region amplification was performed from RNA transcripts. An initial round of RT-PCR targeting the TCR CDR3 relied on the HTBI primer set. One entry per CDR3 protein results from TCRdb running MiXCR on the multiplex PCR reads. Found here are more than 600,000 distinct CDR3 sequences, 16% of them singletons; the top ten hold about 8.4%. Stable disease denoted Graves' hyperthyroidism without ophthalmopathy progression within 18 months. The source of this sequence is a young man with Graves' hyperthyroidism. Sequencing was performed on blood.

This chain's CDR3 is CASRLDTDQPQHF. CDR3 DNA: TGTGCCAGCAGACTGGACACCGATCAGCCCCAGCATTTT. V is TRBV2 and J is TRBJ1-5; TRBD1 is a possible D gene (5 bases). This CDR3 has 13 amino acids. Trimming cost V 6 bases and J 5 bases, with 11 bases left between them. The germline gives CDR1 SNHLY, CDR2 FYNNEI. The full variable domain, in which reference TRBV2 and TRBJ1-5 provide the parts outside the CDR3, is EPEVTQTPSHQVTQMGQEVILRCVPISNHLYFYWYRQILGQKVEFLVSFYNNEISEKSEIFDDQFSVERPDGSNFTLKIRSTKLEDSAMYFCASRLDTDQPQHFGDGTRLSIL.